Included here is one TCR beta chain sequence, with context. Its antigen is undetermined. Trimming stripped 4 bases from V and 6 bases from J, with 17 bases between. The CDR3 is 15 amino acids. Germline-derived CDR1 and CDR2 are SGHNT and YYREEE (reference sequence). This entry belongs to a study of Ad26.COV2.S vaccination and SARS-CoV-2 variants. Whole-study context: Participants got Ad26.COV2.S intramuscularly, once or twice 56 days apart. Overall study findings and caveats: Possible underestimation of total T cell responses by the TCR breadth and depth analyses was noted. Ad26.COV2.S recipients had broader spike-specific TCRs (P = 0.0014).

Sample treatment: 15 to 20 received Ad26.COV2.S at low or high dose, single or two shots; 5 received placebo; per-sample allocation not given. Samples came from day 63 after the first vaccine or placebo injection. Using immunoSEQ multiplex PCR, the repertoire was profiled, and TCRdb retains in-frame clones only, with some absent. The table records 200,000 to 300,000 clones, over 75% of them present only once. The TCR sequence derives from a person between 18 and 65 years old who received the Ad26.COV2.S COVID-19 vaccine or a placebo. V is TRBV5-4 and J is TRBJ2-1; D might be TRBD2 (5 bases). The starting material was peripheral blood, obtained in a trial of Ad26.COV2.S vaccine versus placebo. The CDR3 sequence is CASSVSPKSGNEQFF. The CDR3 DNA reads TGTGCCAGCAGCGTCTCCCCAAAAAGCGGCAATGAGCAGTTCTTC.